This TCR beta chain was documented in a study of T cell responses to AZD1222 COVID-19 vaccine. Comments on this clone: The target antigen is unknown.

Findings and caveats of the study: CD4 TCRs associated with vaccination spanned spike, dominating at 160-218 and 743-854. Mostly white British, mostly female donors; authors suggested clonal diversity may be underestimated.

Some clones are missing from TCRdb's copy, which holds only in-frame ones; the method was immunoSEQ multiplex PCR. The sample shows 150,000 to 250,000 clones, approximately 91% of them seen only once. The V gene lost 6 bases and the J gene lost 4 bases, with 10 bases spanning the gap. CDR1 and CDR2 from the germline V gene are MNHEY and SVGAGI. The CDR3 spans 13 residues. The TCR comes from an adult who received the AZD1222 COVID-19 vaccine. Sequencing used peripheral blood, obtained 28 days after the second AZD1222 dose. The V and J genes are TRBV6-5 and TRBJ1-5; D ambiguous. The CDR3 sequence is CASRAGPNQPQHF. CDR3 coding DNA: TGTGCCAGCAGGGCTGGCCCGAATCAGCCCCAGCATTTT.